This entry describes one T cell receptor (beta chain). How the authors handled the data: Estimates of nucleated cell counts were drawn from the amplification of reference gene primers. Only in-frame clones appear in the TCRdb table, and some are missing; sequencing was by immunoSEQ multiplex PCR. V and J calls and clone size are given by that table; D and trimming were obtained from the DNA. The data contain about 170,000 clones, 82% of them singletons. Looked up from germline, CDR1 is DFQATT and CDR2 is SNEGSKA (reference sequence). The CDR3 sequence is 11 residues long. V was shortened by 2 bases and J by 7 bases, with 9 bases between the two germline ends. This record comes from a study of blood T cell repertoires in COVID-19. Study context: COVID-19 samples, acute and convalescent, were from the United States, Italy and Spain.

The specimen was peripheral blood. V and J are TRBV20-1 and TRBJ2-7, with D unresolved. The source of this sequence is a woman aged 40 to 55 with COVID-19, enrolled during active disease. The CDR3 loop reads CSARIAWEQYF. The CDR3 DNA reads as TGCAGTGCTAGAATTGCGTGGGAGCAGTACTTC.